This note documents a single TCR beta chain sequence. The target antigen is unknown. The data stem from a study of T cell repertoires in ileal Crohn's disease. As for the study in general: Surgery for a complication: stricturing in around 60%, penetrating in roughly 40%. About half received postoperative treatment, some 10 with thiopurines and 15 to 20 anti-TNF. Study results and limitations: Active smokers at surgery had more clonal expansions than non-smokers.

The time point here: inflamed ileum from the surgical specimen. The repertoire was sequenced with immunoSEQ multiplex PCR; TCRdb's copy has only in-frame clones and lacks some. The data show 9,000 to 13,000 clones, over 75% seen once. In germline, CDR1 is SNHLY, CDR2 FYNNEI. Trimming took off 8 bases at V and 4 bases at J, with 9 bases between the two ends. The CDR3 loop spans 12 amino acids. Sequencing input: ileal tissue. V gene TRBV2 combines with J gene TRBJ2-1, with D tentatively TRBD2 (5 bases). The origin of this receptor is an adult with Crohn's disease. This chain's CDR3 is CASSADYNEQFF. The CDR3 region has the DNA TGTGCCAGCTCAGCGGATTACAATGAGCAGTTCTTC.